This is a list of T cell receptor beta chains from one sample in a study of Graves' ophthalmopathy and Graves' hyperthyroidism. TCRdb re-analysed the multiplex PCR reads in MiXCR, keeping a single row per CDR3 protein. The repertoire holds fewer than 600,000 distinct CDR3 sequences, about an eighth seen once, with 8% to 10% in the top ten. Sequenced material: blood. The receptor source for this set is a woman under 40 with Graves' ophthalmopathy. Both conserved end residues are part of each CDR3. The D gene is left open where the match is weak. Some rows mark clone size as missing; the rest say once, few, many or name a class of expanded clone.

>14|few|TRBJ2-5|TRBV27|NA
TGTGCCAGCAGTTTATTTGCTAGTGGGGAGACCCAGTACTTC
CASSLFASGETQYF
>16|NA|TRBJ1-5|TRBV11-2|TRBD1
TGTGCCAGCAGCTTGGGCGGGACAGGGGTCAATCAGCCCCAGCATTTT
CASSLGGTGVNQPQHF
>15|many|TRBJ1-2|TRBV5-1|TRBD1
TGCGCCAGCAGCTCCTCCGCGACAGGGTTGAATGGCTACACCTTC
CASSSSATGLNGYTF
>14|few|TRBJ2-7|TRBV19|TRBD1
TGTGCCAGTAGTACCACAGGGGTCTCCTACGAGCAGTACTTC
CASSTTGVSYEQYF
>15|many|TRBJ2-2|TRBV28|NA
TGTGCCATCAATAGACAGCTACCGAACACCGGGGAGCTGTTTTTT
CAINRQLPNTGELFF
>15|many|TRBJ2-2|TRBV24-1|TRBD2
TGTGCCACCCAACCGCGGGAGTTGCTCACCGGGGAGCTGTTTTTT
CATQPRELLTGELFF
>15|many|TRBJ2-5|TRBV5-1|TRBD2
TGCGCCAGCAGCCCTTGGGGAGGGGAAGGAGAGACCCAGTACTTC
CASSPWGGEGETQYF
>13|few|TRBJ1-1|TRBV30|TRBD1
TGTGCCTGGACCCCAGGGGGCTACACTGAAGCTTTCTTT
CAWTPGGYTEAFF
>16|NA|TRBJ2-7|TRBV5-1|TRBD1
TGCGCCAGCAGCTCCTCCCGGGACAGGGGGAATTACGAGCAGTACTTC
CASSSSRDRGNYEQYF
>13|many|TRBJ1-5|TRBV6-5|NA
TGTGCCAGCAGTTACGAGCTGGATCAGCCCCAGCATTTT
CASSYELDQPQHF
>14|many|TRBJ2-7|TRBV24-1|NA
TGTGCCACCAGTGATTTGAACAGACCCTACGAGCAGTACTTC
CATSDLNRPYEQYF
>12|many|TRBJ1-2|TRBV25-1|TRBD1
TGTGCCAGTGGAGGGGGCGGCTATGGCTACACCTTC
CASGGGGYGYTF
>17|few|TRBJ1-1|TRBV6-1|NA
TGTGCCAGCAGTGAGAGGACAGCGAATACTATGAACACTGAAGCTTTCTTT
CASSERTANTMNTEAFF
>15|many|TRBJ2-6|TRBV12-3/TRBV12-4|NA
TGTGCCAGCACCCCCTCGGACTCTGGGGCCAACGTCCTGACTTTC
CASTPSDSGANVLTF
>15|many|TRBJ2-3|TRBV6-4|TRBD2
TGTGCCAGCAGTGAGAGCGGGGGGTTCTCAGATACGCAGTATTTT
CASSESGGFSDTQYF
>14|many|TRBJ1-2|TRBV12-3/TRBV12-4|NA
TGTGCCAGCAGTTTACAGGGAGCTAACTATGGCTACACCTTC
CASSLQGANYGYTF
>15|many|TRBJ2-2|TRBV7-9|NA
TGTGCCAGCAGCCCCCCCGTCCTGGGCACCGGGGAGCTGTTTTTT
CASSPPVLGTGELFF
>12|many|TRBJ1-1|TRBV28|NA
TGTGCCAGCAGTCAGTACAGGAGTGAAGCTTTCTTT
CASSQYRSEAFF
>14|many|TRBJ1-5|TRBV6-4|NA
TGTGCCAGCAGTGCGGAAGGGGAGGGGAAGCCCCAGCATTTT
CASSAEGEGKPQHF
>15|NA|TRBJ1-5|TRBV6-1|TRBD1
TGTGCCAGCGAAGTGATGGGGACAGGGTTTCAGCCCCAGCATTTT
CASEVMGTGFQPQHF
>13|many|TRBJ1-1|TRBV12-5|NA
TGTGCTAGTGGTTCCGGCAGGTCTGCTGAAGCTTTCTTT
CASGSGRSAEAFF
>14|few|TRBJ1-1|TRBV30|NA
TGTGCCTGGAGTGTACACAGACCGAACACTGAAGCTTTCTTT
CAWSVHRPNTEAFF
>14|many|TRBJ1-1|TRBV6-1|NA
TGTGCCAGCAGTCCTCGGACAGAGAACACTGAAGCTTTCTTT
CASSPRTENTEAFF
>13|many|TRBJ1-6|TRBV30|NA
TGTGCCTGGAGAAGCCTCTATAATTCACCCCTCCACTTT
CAWRSLYNSPLHF
>20|many|TRBJ2-2|TRBV12-3/TRBV12-4|NA
TGTGCCAGCAGTTTAGCGGTATTGAGTTGGGAGGGGGCGAACACCGGGGAGCTGTTTTTT
CASSLAVLSWEGANTGELFF
>16|many|TRBJ2-5|TRBV28|NA
TGTGCCAGCAGTTCTCCCGTAGGGGGGAGTGGAGAGACCCAGTACTTC
CASSSPVGGSGETQYF
>16|many|TRBJ1-5|TRBV28|NA
TGTGCCAGCAGTTTTTGGGGTCAGGGTGACAATCAGCCCCAGCATTTT
CASSFWGQGDNQPQHF
>14|many|TRBJ1-2|TRBV5-1|NA
TGCGCCAGCAGCTTGAACAGGGATAACTATGGCTACACCTTC
CASSLNRDNYGYTF
>16|few|TRBJ2-2|TRBV7-8|TRBD1
TGTGCCAGCGGAAGGGGCAGGGGGCGCGGCACCGGGGAGCTGTTTTTT
CASGRGRGRGTGELFF
>16|NA|TRBJ1-6|TRBV7-8|TRBD1
TGTGCCAGCAGCTTACCACAGGGGCAATATAACTCACCCCTCCACTTT
CASSLPQGQYNSPLHF
>14|many|TRBJ1-6|TRBV20-1|TRBD1
TGCAGTGCCGGGACAGGGACGGGGAATTCACCCCTCCACTTT
CSAGTGTGNSPLHF
>14|many|TRBJ1-3|TRBV6-5|TRBD1
TGTGCCAGCAGTTACGACAGGGCTGGAAACACCATATATTTT
CASSYDRAGNTIYF